This T cell receptor (beta chain) was sequenced in a study of blood T cell repertoires in COVID-19. In the original workflow: Estimated nucleated cell counts came from reference gene primer amplification. Sequenced by immunoSEQ multiplex PCR; TCRdb stores in-frame clones only, minus some. V and J calls and clone size are given by that table; D and trimming were obtained from the DNA. This table holds approximately 200,000 clones, 87% found once. The CDR3 contains 16 residues. The J segment lost 7 bases and the V segment lost 6 bases, leaving 14 bases of the junction unmatched. Germline V CDR1 and CDR2: MDHEN, SYDVKM.

This chain uses TRBV28 with TRBJ2-3, with TRBD2 matching 9 bases. The origin of this receptor is a woman in her thirties who had recovered from COVID-19. Sample: PBMCs or T cells enriched from blood (not recorded which). The CDR3, as DNA: TGTGCCAGCAGCCGACCGTCCGGCGGGAGGGCCCATACGCAGTATTTT. Translated: CASSRPSGGRAHTQYF.